These T cell receptor beta chains were read from a single sample in a study of identical twins. TCRdb itself ran the 5' RACE reads through MiXCR, one entry per CDR3 protein. The table records around 1.7 million distinct CDR3 sequences, around 29% of them present only once. Sequencing was performed on cord blood. All receptors derive from a newborn girl in good health. Both conserved end residues are part of each CDR3. D genes are given only for firm matches. Clone size appears in some rows only: once, few, many, or a class for an expanded clone.

D gene: TRBD1
V gene: TRBV28
J gene: TRBJ2-7
clone size: many
CDR3 protein: CASRDRYEQYF
CDR3 DNA: TGTGCCAGCAGGGACAGGTACGAGCAGTACTTC

D gene: .
V gene: TRBV2
J gene: TRBJ2-7
clone size: .
CDR3 protein: CASSGEVPWEQYF
CDR3 DNA: TGTGCCAGCTCGGGGGAGGTGCCGTGGGAGCAGTACTTC

D gene: TRBD1
V gene: TRBV29-1
J gene: TRBJ1-1
clone size: .
CDR3 protein: CSVEVVRGRNTEAFF
CDR3 DNA: TGCAGCGTTGAAGTGGTGAGGGGGCGGAACACTGAAGCTTTCTTT

D gene: TRBD1
V gene: TRBV28
J gene: TRBJ2-7
clone size: .
CDR3 protein: CASSPGTEIPNREQYF
CDR3 DNA: TGTGCCAGCAGTCCTGGGACAGAGATTCCCAACCGCGAGCAGTACTTC

D gene: .
V gene: TRBV5-1
J gene: TRBJ2-7
clone size: .
CDR3 protein: CASRSQGAGLARYEQYF
CDR3 DNA: TGCGCCAGCAGATCACAGGGGGCCGGACTAGCTAGGTACGAGCAGTACTTC

D gene: TRBD1
V gene: TRBV3-1
J gene: TRBJ1-1
clone size: .
CDR3 protein: CASSPANRGNTEAFF
CDR3 DNA: TGTGCCAGCAGCCCAGCTAACAGGGGAAACACTGAAGCTTTCTTT

D gene: .
V gene: TRBV28
J gene: TRBJ1-2
clone size: few
CDR3 protein: CASRARIYYGYTF
CDR3 DNA: TGTGCCAGCAGAGCCCGGATTTATTATGGCTACACCTTC

D gene: .
V gene: TRBV11-2
J gene: TRBJ2-5
clone size: .
CDR3 protein: CASSLAWGETQYF
CDR3 DNA: TGTGCCAGCAGCTTAGCTTGGGGTGAGACCCAGTACTTC

D gene: .
V gene: TRBV12-3/TRBV12-4
J gene: TRBJ2-1
clone size: .
CDR3 protein: CASSLSSIPYNEQFF
CDR3 DNA: TGTGCCAGCAGTTTAAGTAGTATCCCCTACAATGAGCAGTTCTTC

D gene: TRBD2
V gene: TRBV6-5
J gene: TRBJ2-3
clone size: few
CDR3 protein: CASNFGLAGGGDTQYF
CDR3 DNA: TGTGCCAGCAACTTCGGACTAGCGGGGGGCGGGGATACGCAGTATTTT

D gene: TRBD1
V gene: TRBV29-1
J gene: TRBJ1-2
clone size: .
CDR3 protein: CSVEDRNNYGYTF
CDR3 DNA: TGCAGCGTTGAGGACAGGAATAACTATGGCTACACCTTC

D gene: .
V gene: TRBV20-1
J gene: TRBJ2-3
clone size: few
CDR3 protein: CSARDVRGSTDTQYF
CDR3 DNA: TGCAGTGCTAGAGATGTAAGAGGGTCGACAGATACGCAGTATTTT

D gene: .
V gene: TRBV3-1
J gene: TRBJ2-7
clone size: once
CDR3 protein: CASSHDGGRGQYEQYF
CDR3 DNA: TGTGCCAGCAGCCATGACGGCGGCAGGGGACAATACGAGCAGTACTTC

D gene: TRBD1
V gene: TRBV4-1
J gene: TRBJ2-3
clone size: .
CDR3 protein: CASSHGSGTGDTQYF
CDR3 DNA: TGCGCCAGCAGCCACGGATCCGGGACAGGAGATACGCAGTATTTT

D gene: TRBD1
V gene: TRBV9
J gene: TRBJ2-2
clone size: once
CDR3 protein: CASSTRQGPTGELFF
CDR3 DNA: TGTGCCAGCAGCACTCGACAGGGACCAACCGGGGAGCTGTTTTTT

D gene: TRBD2
V gene: TRBV11-2
J gene: TRBJ2-1
clone size: .
CDR3 protein: CASSLEFGGAPGDEQFF
CDR3 DNA: TGTGCCAGCAGCTTAGAATTCGGGGGGGCGCCGGGGGATGAGCAGTTCTTC

D gene: TRBD1
V gene: TRBV9
J gene: TRBJ2-1
clone size: .
CDR3 protein: CASSAGTGTNEQFF
CDR3 DNA: TGTGCCAGCAGCGCCGGGACAGGGACCAATGAGCAGTTCTTC

D gene: .
V gene: TRBV4-2
J gene: TRBJ2-5
clone size: .
CDR3 protein: CASSQDPSSDGQETQYF
CDR3 DNA: TGTGCCAGCAGCCAAGATCCGTCTAGCGACGGTCAAGAGACCCAGTACTTC

D gene: TRBD1
V gene: TRBV29-1
J gene: TRBJ2-7
clone size: few
CDR3 protein: CSVEGQGAGGDYYEQYF
CDR3 DNA: TGCAGCGTTGAGGGGCAGGGGGCTGGCGGAGATTACTACGAGCAGTACTTC

D gene: .
V gene: TRBV20-1
J gene: TRBJ1-6
clone size: .
CDR3 protein: CSARPMDFYNSPLHF
CDR3 DNA: TGCAGTGCTAGACCAATGGACTTCTATAATTCACCCCTCCACTTT

D gene: TRBD1
V gene: TRBV7-2
J gene: TRBJ1-2
clone size: few
CDR3 protein: CASSLASRQGRYTF
CDR3 DNA: TGTGCCAGCAGCTTAGCGTCGAGACAGGGACGCTACACCTTC

D gene: .
V gene: TRBV7-9
J gene: TRBJ1-2
clone size: .
CDR3 protein: CASSRPLQGGDGYTF
CDR3 DNA: TGTGCCAGCAGCCGACCCCTACAGGGTGGAGACGGCTACACCTTC

D gene: TRBD2
V gene: TRBV12-3/TRBV12-4
J gene: TRBJ2-3
clone size: .
CDR3 protein: CASSPSGGRGDTQYF
CDR3 DNA: TGTGCCAGCAGTCCCTCCGGGGGGAGGGGAGATACGCAGTATTTT

D gene: TRBD1
V gene: TRBV2
J gene: TRBJ2-5
clone size: few
CDR3 protein: CAGLDRGQETQYF
CDR3 DNA: TGTGCGGGTCTGGACAGGGGTCAAGAGACCCAGTACTTC

D gene: TRBD2
V gene: TRBV27
J gene: TRBJ2-1
clone size: .
CDR3 protein: CACSLSRAGGNYNEQFF
CDR3 DNA: TGTGCCTGCAGTTTATCTAGGGCGGGAGGGAACTACAATGAGCAGTTCTTC

D gene: TRBD2
V gene: TRBV20-1
J gene: TRBJ2-7
clone size: .
CDR3 protein: CSARDAASGYYEQYF
CDR3 DNA: TGCAGTGCTAGAGATGCGGCTAGCGGGTACTACGAGCAGTACTTC

D gene: .
V gene: TRBV15
J gene: TRBJ1-2
clone size: .
CDR3 protein: CATSRDPGTNYGYTF
CDR3 DNA: TGTGCCACCAGCAGAGATCCGGGAACGAACTATGGCTACACCTTC

D gene: TRBD1
V gene: TRBV5-6
J gene: TRBJ1-5
clone size: .
CDR3 protein: CASSLKPPGTDQPQHF
CDR3 DNA: TGTGCCAGCAGCCTCAAACCCCCCGGGACAGATCAGCCCCAGCATTTT

D gene: .
V gene: TRBV12-3/TRBV12-4
J gene: TRBJ1-2
clone size: .
CDR3 protein: CASRTGHTIYGYTF
CDR3 DNA: TGTGCCAGCAGGACGGGACACACTATCTATGGCTACACCTTC

D gene: TRBD1
V gene: TRBV20-1
J gene: TRBJ2-7
clone size: .
CDR3 protein: CSARDRDRGHEQYF
CDR3 DNA: TGCAGTGCTAGAGACCGGGACAGGGGGCACGAGCAGTACTTC

D gene: TRBD2
V gene: TRBV20-1
J gene: TRBJ2-1
clone size: .
CDR3 protein: CSARGLAGVETQFF
CDR3 DNA: TGCAGTGCTAGAGGACTAGCGGGGGTAGAGACCCAGTTCTTC

D gene: TRBD1
V gene: TRBV20-1
J gene: TRBJ2-5
clone size: .
CDR3 protein: CSARGDSRKETQYF
CDR3 DNA: TGCAGTGCTAGAGGGGACAGCCGGAAGGAGACCCAGTACTTC

D gene: .
V gene: TRBV20-1
J gene: TRBJ2-3
clone size: few
CDR3 protein: CSARDNFPDTQYF
CDR3 DNA: TGCAGTGCTAGAGATAACTTCCCAGATACGCAGTATTTT

D gene: .
V gene: TRBV2
J gene: TRBJ2-1
clone size: .
CDR3 protein: CASSEAPGTSYNEQFF
CDR3 DNA: TGTGCCAGCAGTGAAGCCCCCGGGACTTCCTACAATGAGCAGTTCTTC

D gene: .
V gene: TRBV20-1
J gene: TRBJ1-6
clone size: .
CDR3 protein: CSASTGRDNSPLHF
CDR3 DNA: TGCAGTGCTTCTACAGGGAGGGATAATTCACCCCTCCACTTT

D gene: TRBD2
V gene: TRBV10-3
J gene: TRBJ2-7
clone size: .
CDR3 protein: CAISARGGSAYEQYF
CDR3 DNA: TGTGCCATCAGTGCTCGGGGGGGATCCGCCTACGAGCAGTACTTC

D gene: .
V gene: TRBV6-6
J gene: TRBJ2-1
clone size: few
CDR3 protein: CASQGGRGSSYNEQFF
CDR3 DNA: TGTGCCAGTCAGGGGGGGAGGGGGAGCTCCTACAATGAGCAGTTCTTC

D gene: .
V gene: TRBV28
J gene: TRBJ1-4
clone size: few
CDR3 protein: CASSSPQQGPNEKLFF
CDR3 DNA: TGTGCCAGCAGTTCCCCCCAACAGGGACCTAATGAAAAACTGTTTTTT

D gene: TRBD2
V gene: TRBV27
J gene: TRBJ2-1
clone size: few
CDR3 protein: CASSWGLAGGLLFSYNEQFF
CDR3 DNA: TGTGCCAGCAGCTGGGGACTAGCGGGGGGTCTTCTCTTCTCCTACAATGAGCAGTTCTTC

D gene: .
V gene: TRBV20-1
J gene: TRBJ2-3
clone size: few
CDR3 protein: CSASDSRNTDTQYF
CDR3 DNA: TGCAGTGCTTCGGACAGTCGGAACACAGATACGCAGTATTTT

D gene: .
V gene: TRBV28
J gene: TRBJ1-5
clone size: .
CDR3 protein: CASRPGEGFNQPQHF
CDR3 DNA: TGTGCCAGCAGACCAGGGGAGGGGTTCAATCAGCCCCAGCATTTT

D gene: .
V gene: TRBV12-3/TRBV12-4
J gene: TRBJ2-1
clone size: few
CDR3 protein: CASGTLPEQFF
CDR3 DNA: TGTGCCAGCGGGACTCTCCCTGAGCAGTTCTTC

D gene: TRBD2
V gene: TRBV20-1
J gene: TRBJ2-7
clone size: few
CDR3 protein: CSARTSEPPYEQYF
CDR3 DNA: TGCAGTGCTAGGACTAGCGAACCCCCCTACGAGCAGTACTTC

D gene: .
V gene: TRBV28
J gene: TRBJ2-3
clone size: .
CDR3 protein: CASRGGLETDTQYF
CDR3 DNA: TGTGCCAGCAGAGGTGGGCTAGAGACAGATACGCAGTATTTT

D gene: .
V gene: TRBV4-2
J gene: TRBJ2-7
clone size: many
CDR3 protein: CASSQGLDKSYEQYF
CDR3 DNA: TGTGCCAGCAGCCAAGGTCTGGACAAGTCCTACGAGCAGTACTTC

D gene: .
V gene: TRBV7-2
J gene: TRBJ1-5
clone size: few
CDR3 protein: CASSLSQGGSNQPQHF
CDR3 DNA: TGTGCCAGCAGCTTATCGCAGGGTGGAAGCAATCAGCCCCAGCATTTT

D gene: .
V gene: TRBV5-1
J gene: TRBJ1-2
clone size: few
CDR3 protein: CASSLIGQRANYGYTF
CDR3 DNA: TGCGCCAGCAGCTTAATTGGACAGCGGGCAAACTATGGCTACACCTTC

D gene: .
V gene: TRBV7-9
J gene: TRBJ1-2
clone size: .
CDR3 protein: CASSLGEPNYGYTF
CDR3 DNA: TGTGCCAGCAGCTTAGGCGAGCCCAACTATGGCTACACCTTC

D gene: .
V gene: TRBV29-1
J gene: TRBJ2-2
clone size: .
CDR3 protein: CSVEVPLGTGELFF
CDR3 DNA: TGCAGCGTTGAGGTTCCGCTAGGGACCGGGGAGCTGTTTTTT

D gene: TRBD1
V gene: TRBV6-6
J gene: TRBJ1-2
clone size: few
CDR3 protein: CASNKGLTGGAGGYTF
CDR3 DNA: TGTGCCAGCAACAAAGGACTCACAGGGGGCGCGGGAGGCTACACCTTC

D gene: .
V gene: TRBV2
J gene: TRBJ2-7
clone size: .
CDR3 protein: CASSERSYYEQYF
CDR3 DNA: TGTGCCAGCAGTGAAAGGTCGTACTACGAGCAGTACTTC